This entry features one T cell receptor (beta chain) sequence. Its antigen is not known. The data belong to a study of cytomegalovirus exposure and HLA in healthy donors. Findings and limits, study-wide: In a later analysis, HLA-associated TCR beta chains were more clonally expanded than equally common others. One variant, a missense change in DCLRE1C, was linked in a later analysis to TCR beta V- and J-gene trimming.

The V gene lost 4 bases and the J gene lost 0 bases, with 16 bases spanning the gap. The CDR3 is 17 amino acids. Germline CDR1 reads LNHNV; CDR2 reads YYDKDF (reference sequence). Primers included in the PCR were 60 Vbeta and 13 Jbeta primers. The data were produced by immunoSEQ multiplex PCR, yet TCRdb's version contains in-frame clones alone and is incomplete. The sample has roughly 140,000 clones, 80% seen once. The rearrangement uses TRBV15 and TRBJ2-1, with D perhaps matching TRBD2 (7 bases). This receptor was obtained from a man aged 35 to 55 in good health and CMV-seronegative. The sequenced sample consisted of PBMCs. CDR3 region: CATSTRMGGRSYNEQFF. The CDR3 DNA sequence: TGTGCCACCAGCACCCGCATGGGGGGGCGCTCCTACAATGAGCAGTTCTTC.